Below are 2 T cell receptor beta chains sequenced from a single sample in a study of regulatory T cells in long-lasting Graves disease. This sample's time point: newly diagnosed GD, antithyroid drugs for less than 3 months. After RNA was extracted from PBMCs, the TCR library was made from it. Arm-PCR of CDR3 regions with iRepertoire HTBI primers generated TCR beta libraries. Each CDR3 protein gets one entry after TCRdb re-called the multiplex PCR reads with MiXCR. This table holds 350,000 to 550,000 distinct CDR3 sequences, about 16% found once. These data are also associated with another study on T cells in Graves' hyperthyroidism and ophthalmopathy.

Specimen: peripheral blood mononuclear cells (PBMCs), collected at new diagnosis, from a patient treated with antithyroid drugs. The receptors here all came from a woman younger than 45 with Graves disease.

This clonotype was seen many times. The J gene is TRBJ2-7, the V gene TRBV28; 11 nucleotides align to TRBD2. The ends lost 2 bases at V and 4 bases at J; junction bases unmatched: 7. The CDR3 spans 16 residues. Germline V gene sequence: CDR1 MDHEN, CDR2 SYDVKM. Here the CDR3 reads CASSLAGTSGSYEQYF. The CDR3, as DNA: TGTGCCAGCAGTTTAGCCGGGACTAGCGGATCTTACGAGCAGTACTTC.

This chain links TRBV5-4 with TRBJ2-1; 8 nucleotides match TRBD1. The germline gives CDR1 SGHNT, CDR2 YYREEE (reference sequence). CDR3 size: 14 residues. V was pared by 3 bases and J by 4 bases, with 3 bases of the junction left unmatched. The CDR3 spells CASSSTGGYNEQFF. The CDR3 DNA sequence: TGTGCCAGCAGCTCCACAGGGGGGTACAATGAGCAGTTCTTC.